This is a list of T cell receptor beta chains from one sample in a study of cytomegalovirus exposure and HLA in healthy donors. Sequencing was performed with immunoSEQ multiplex PCR; in TCRdb, only in-frame clones are kept and a portion is missing. The top ten clones hold roughly 2.4% of a sample with about 140,000 clones, more than 75% of them seen once. The sequenced sample consisted of PBMCs. The receptor source for this set is a man aged 50-59 years in good health and CMV-seronegative. The CDR3 runs from the conserved cysteine through the conserved F or W. Fields, in order: D gene, J gene, clone size, CDR3 length, V gene, CDR3 protein, CDR3 DNA. A D gene is named only where the DNA matches it firmly. A row's size may be missing; if present it is once, few, many or a size class.

TRBD2,TRBJ2-3,-,17,TRBV18,CASSPPYAGGSTDTQYF,TGTGCCAGCTCACCACCTTACGCGGGGGGGAGCACAGATACGCAGTATTTT
-,TRBJ1-5,-,15,TRBV5-6,CASSLRVGRGQPQHF,TGTGCCAGCAGCTTGCGGGTCGGTAGGGGTCAGCCCCAGCATTTT
-,TRBJ2-7,-,14,TRBV10-1,CASSESSGDYEQYF,TGCGCCAGCAGTGAGTCGTCCGGGGACTACGAGCAGTACTTC
-,TRBJ2-2,-,12,TRBV6-5,CASSPDTGELFF,TGTGCCAGCAGTCCGGACACCGGGGAGCTGTTTTTT
TRBD2,TRBJ2-3,-,17,TRBV9,CASSVGSGTTGTDTQYF,TGTGCCAGCAGCGTAGGTAGCGGGACTACTGGCACAGATACGCAGTATTTT
-,TRBJ1-3,-,14,TRBV30,CAWGTPNSGNTIYF,TGTGCCTGGGGGACTCCAAACTCTGGAAACACCATATATTTT
-,TRBJ2-5,once,13,TRBV5-1,CASSLATGETQYF,TGCGCCAGCAGCTTGGCTACGGGAGAGACCCAGTACTTC
-,TRBJ2-3,-,19,TRBV11-2,CASSRRLGTTGSSTDTQYF,TGTGCCAGCAGTCGGCGGTTGGGGACTACAGGGTCTAGCACAGATACGCAGTATTTT
-,TRBJ2-3,-,15,TRBV7-9,CASSSGGRGTDTQYF,TGTGCCAGCAGCTCAGGGGGGCGAGGTACAGATACGCAGTATTTT
TRBD1,TRBJ1-3,-,15,TRBV5-4,CASSQGALGGNTIYF,TGTGCCAGCAGCCAGGGGGCTCTGGGTGGAAACACCATATATTTT
-,TRBJ2-7,few,11,TRBV7-2,CASSLVDEQYF,TGTGCCAGCAGCTTAGTAGACGAGCAGTACTTC
TRBD2,TRBJ2-1,-,17,TRBV9,CASSPDTGTSEYNEQFF,TGTGCCAGCAGCCCAGACACCGGGACTAGCGAATACAATGAGCAGTTCTTC
-,TRBJ2-5,-,15,TRBV6-5,CASRRLDSRIETQYF,TGTGCCAGCAGAAGACTTGACAGCCGGATAGAGACCCAGTACTTC
TRBD1,TRBJ2-7,-,15,TRBV6-6,CASSYKSGTGDEQYF,TGTGCCAGCAGTTACAAATCCGGGACAGGGGACGAGCAGTACTTC
-,TRBJ2-7,-,11,TRBV30,CAWSRRDEQYF,TGTGCCTGGTCCCGACGGGACGAGCAGTACTTC
TRBD1,TRBJ1-2,-,14,TRBV18,CASSSQGAADGYTF,TGTGCCAGCTCATCCCAGGGGGCTGCAGATGGCTACACCTTC
-,TRBJ1-6,once,15,TRBV13,CASSLTRQGTSPLHF,TGTGCCAGCAGCTTAACCCGGCAGGGGACTTCACCCCTCCACTTT
TRBD2,TRBJ2-3,-,16,TRBV15,CATSGGLAGGTDTQYF,TGTGCCACCAGCGGCGGACTAGCGGGAGGCACAGATACGCAGTATTTT
-,TRBJ1-1,-,13,TRBV10-1,CASSVTGKREAFF,TGCGCCAGCAGTGTTACAGGGAAACGCGAAGCTTTCTTT
-,TRBJ1-2,-,13,TRBV11-1,CASSLGENLGYTF,TGTGCCAGCAGCTTAGGGGAGAATCTTGGCTACACCTTC
-,TRBJ2-7,-,14,TRBV7-9,CASSPPTDYYEQYF,TGTGCCAGCAGCCCACCGACAGATTACTACGAGCAGTACTTC
-,TRBJ2-7,few,15,TRBV9,CASSVEPGLAYEQYF,TGTGCCAGCAGCGTAGAGCCAGGGCTTGCCTACGAGCAGTACTTC
TRBD2,TRBJ2-7,-,16,TRBV27,CASSAGRREHWYEQYF,TGTGCCAGCAGCGCCGGGCGGCGGGAGCATTGGTACGAGCAGTACTTC
-,TRBJ2-7,-,14,TRBV28,CASIVAGSRGEQYF,TGTGCCAGCATCGTCGCGGGGAGCCGAGGTGAGCAGTACTTC
TRBD2,TRBJ2-5,-,15,TRBV9,CASSASGGAGETQYF,TGTGCCAGCAGCGCAAGCGGGGGGGCCGGAGAGACCCAGTACTTC
-,TRBJ2-2,-,13,TRBV5-6,CASRDTYTGELFF,TGTGCCAGCCGGGACACCTACACCGGGGAGCTGTTTTTT
-,TRBJ2-5,-,15,TRBV7-9,CASSLVSRVTETQYF,TGTGCCAGCAGCTTGGTTTCTAGAGTGACCGAGACCCAGTACTTC
-,TRBJ2-7,-,15,TRBV6-5,CASSYTGIKPYEQYF,TGTGCCAGCAGTTACACTGGTATCAAACCCTACGAGCAGTACTTC
-,TRBJ1-1,-,13,TRBV30,CAWSATVNTEAFF,TGTGCCTGGAGTGCGACTGTGAACACTGAAGCTTTCTTT
-,TRBJ2-5,-,17,TRBV7-3,CASRDTKGGPFQETQYF,TGTGCCAGCAGGGATACAAAGGGGGGGCCGTTCCAAGAGACCCAGTACTTC
TRBD1,TRBJ2-5,-,13,TRBV11-3,CASSWDREETQYF,TGTGCCAGCAGTTGGGACAGGGAAGAGACCCAGTACTTC
TRBD1,TRBJ1-2,-,14,TRBV7-2,CASSSRQGAYGYTF,TGTGCCAGCAGCTCTCGACAGGGGGCCTATGGCTACACCTTC